These 11 T cell receptor beta chains originate from one sample sequenced in a study of T cells after yellow fever vaccination. TCRdb itself ran the 5' RACE reads through MiXCR, one entry per CDR3 protein. The table includes about 99,000 distinct CDR3 sequences, approximately 6.3% detected once. Here the sequenced sample was CD8+ T cells sorted from PBMCs, taken 10 days after the yellow fever booster vaccination. The origin of the receptors is a man aged 18 to 30 who received the YFV17D yellow fever vaccine.

This clonotype has only one observation. A much larger clone differs from this one at a single base, so this may be a read error. The rearrangement joins TRBV29-1 to TRBJ2-2, with 7 bases that match TRBD1. This CDR3 comprises 13 residues. Germline lookup yields CDR1 SQVTM and CDR2 ANQGSEA. In nucleotides, the CDR3 is TGCAGCGGAGACAGGGTTGGCACCGGGGAGCTGATTTTT. This translates into CSGDRVGTGELIF.

This clonotype appeared a few times. The CDR3 nucleotides read TGTGCCAGCAGCCAAGCCCCCAGGGAGCAGTTCTTC. This encodes CASSQAPREQFF. V gene TRBV3-1 combines with J gene TRBJ2-1; D is uncertain. The CDR3 has 12 residues. Trimming took 1 base from V and 10 from J, leaving 8 bases between them. Germline V CDR1 and CDR2: LGHDT, YNNKEL (reference sequence).

In its sample, this clonotype was seen a few times. The chain has TRBV21-1 and TRBJ2-3. TRBV21-1 is a recognized pseudogene. There are 12 residues in the CDR3. CDR3 residues: CASSKSSDTQYF. The DNA of the CDR3 is TGTGCCAGCAGCAAAAGTTCCGATACGCAGTATTTT.

The table lists this clonotype with many counts. The gene calls are TRBV6-2 or TRBV6-3 and TRBJ2-7; D unclear. This CDR3 contains 12 residues. Trimming cost V 2 bases and J 3 bases, with 5 bases left between them. CDR1 is MNHEY, CDR2 SVGEGT, per germline. In DNA, the CDR3 is TGTGCCAGCAGTTACGTGCACTACGAGCAGTACTTC. Translation gives CASSYVHYEQYF.

Remarks on this clonotype: This may be a read error: a much more frequent sequence differs by one nucleotide. The genes are TRBV27 and TRBJ2-7; maybe TRBD1 (7 bases). Germline V lookup: CDR1 MNHEY, CDR2 SMNVEV (reference sequence). The CDR3 consists of 14 residues. The CDR3 region is CVSSPRGTAYEQYF. The CDR3 DNA reads as TGTGTCAGCAGTCCTCGGGGGACAGCCTACGAGCAGTACTTC.

The chain has TRBV6-2 or TRBV6-3 and TRBJ2-1; TRBD2 agrees at 8 bases. There are 17 residues in the CDR3. V lost 5 bases to trimming and J lost 0 bases; unmatched junction nucleotides: 9. Germline assignment: CDR1 MNHEY and CDR2 SVGEGT. CDR3 amino acids: CASSHTRGGISYNEQFF. CDR3 DNA: TGTGCCAGCAGTCACACTCGGGGGGGGATCTCCTACAATGAGCAGTTCTTC.

This rearrangement joins TRBV15 to TRBJ1-2; D not resolved. The CDR3 is 17 amino acids. V gave up 0 bases and J gave up 4 bases, with 18 bases separating them. Looked up from germline, CDR1 is LNHNV and CDR2 is YYDKDF (reference sequence). CDR3 sequence reads: CATSRDGGETAAYGYTF. CDR3 nucleotide sequence: TGTGCCACCAGCAGAGATGGAGGAGAAACAGCCGCCTATGGCTACACCTTC.

This clonotype has just a few counts. This chain connects TRBV10-2 to TRBJ2-5, with D maybe TRBD2 (6 bases). CDR3 length: 16 residues. Trimming stripped 5 bases from V and 2 bases from J, with 18 bases between. Germline V gives CDR1 WSHSY, CDR2 SAAADI. The CDR3 sequence is CASSNTPGGRQETQYF. The CDR3 region has the DNA TGCGCCAGCAGTAACACCCCTGGGGGGAGGCAAGAGACCCAGTACTTC.

This chain uses TRBV29-1 with TRBJ2-1; tentatively, D is TRBD1 (6 bases). Germline V lookup: CDR1 SQVTM, CDR2 ANQGSEA. This CDR3 region has 13 residues. V lost 6 bases to trimming and J lost 5 bases, with 14 bases between them. As DNA, the CDR3 is TGCAGCGTAACGGGACACCTCAACAATGAGCAGTTCTTC. It codes for CSVTGHLNNEQFF.

This clonotype appeared a few times. The V and J genes are TRBV10-3 and TRBJ2-2; no firm D call. Trimming took 4 bases from V and 0 from J, leaving 6 bases between them. The CDR3 contains 14 residues. Per the germline V gene, CDR1 is ENHRY and CDR2 is SYGVKD. DNA for the CDR3: TGTGCCATCAGTGGATTCCCGAACACCGGGGAGCTGTTTTTT. It is translated as CAISGFPNTGELFF.

A word on this clonotype: The germline gene is not matched at one end of the junction; a read error may be the cause. V gene TRBV6-5 combines with J gene TRBJ2-7; D gene uncertain. The germline V gene encodes CDR1 MNHEY and CDR2 SVGAGI. The CDR3 has 14 amino acids. CDR3 bases: TGTGCCAGGAGTTACGCGGATACCTACTACGAGCAGTACTTC. This codes for CARSYADTYYEQYF.